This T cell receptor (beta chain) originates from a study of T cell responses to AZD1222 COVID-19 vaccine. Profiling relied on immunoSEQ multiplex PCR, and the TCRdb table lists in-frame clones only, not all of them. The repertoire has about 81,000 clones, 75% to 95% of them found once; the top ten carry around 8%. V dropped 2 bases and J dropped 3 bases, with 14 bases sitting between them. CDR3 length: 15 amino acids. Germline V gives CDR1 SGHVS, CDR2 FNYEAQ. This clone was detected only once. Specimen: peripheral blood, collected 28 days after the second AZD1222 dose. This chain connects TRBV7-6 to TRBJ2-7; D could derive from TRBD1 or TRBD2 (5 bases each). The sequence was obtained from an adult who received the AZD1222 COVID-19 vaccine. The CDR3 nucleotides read TGTGCCAGCAGCTTAAGAGGGGCAGGGTACTACGAGCAGTACTTC. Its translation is CASSLRGAGYYEQYF.